This T cell receptor beta chain was observed in a study of cytomegalovirus exposure and HLA in healthy donors. PCR used 60 Vbeta primers and 13 Jbeta primers. Profiled with immunoSEQ multiplex PCR; TCRdb holds only in-frame clones, not every one. The sample has approximately 170,000 clones; about 62% are singletons. V lost 5 bases and J lost 3, with 16 bases in between. CDR3 length equals 15 residues. CDR1 and CDR2 from the germline V gene are SEHNR and FQNEAQ (reference sequence). This sequence originates from a man aged 35 to 55 in good health and CMV-seronegative. V gene TRBV7-9 combines with J gene TRBJ1-2, with D perhaps TRBD1 (5 bases). Specimen: PBMCs. The chain's CDR3 is CASSPPGRDDYGYTF. For the CDR3, the DNA is TGTGCCAGCAGCCCCCCGGGGAGGGACGACTATGGCTACACCTTC.